This record looks at one T cell receptor (beta chain) sequence and its context. This clone was recorded a few times. Its target antigen remains unknown. Base qualities are not at hand, and no much larger clone is one base apart. This sample was taken from a study of blood T cell repertoires in COVID-19 (dated by TCRdb to the early 2020s). Notes on the research overall: Collaborator samples came from the United States, Italy and Spain and covered acute and convalescent phases of COVID-19. Deeply sampled blood TCRbeta repertoires from subjects exposed to, actively infected with, or recovered from COVID-19 were included in the dataset. The repertoires were released in a freely available public database meant as a resource for research on the immune response to SARS-CoV-2. The samples were drawn from the first 160 participants of the ongoing ImmuneRACE study and from over 950 subjects provided by 6 global collaborators. The sample metadata nearly always contained a de-identified subject ID, COVID-19 status, age in years and sex. Where available, HLA class I and class II types were taken from metadata supplied by the sample provider and were not determined by assay-based typing. The material from the prospective study consisted of cDNA or gDNA derived from T cells, B-cell-depleted T cells, or PBMCs.

One collaborating source in Seattle enrolled patients while the patients were actively infected and followed the patients over time throughout the course of disease. The collaborating institutions used their own protocols to collect whole blood in K2EDTA tubes. For TCRbeta analysis, collaborators shipped samples as frozen whole blood, isolated PBMCs, or DNA extracted from either of those sample types. V and J lose 3 bases and 5 bases, and a span of 10 bases separates them. The CDR3 covers 14 residues, taking in both the cysteine and the phenylalanine. The read is trimmed to its CDR3 DNA, 42 bases read in frame from base 1. Sequences KGHSH (CDR1) and LQKENI (CDR2) are obtained from the germline V gene. Results and caveats for the whole study, not just this receptor: Clinical and demographic metadata were provided uncurated, with the amount varying by source and participant.

TCRbeta CDR3 regions were amplified from genomic DNA using the immunoSEQ Assay, a bias-controlled multiplex PCR. Turning to the authors' computational methods: Within the assay, amplification of reference gene primers was used to estimate how many nucleated cells each sample contained. Sequence reads were collapsed and filtered to measure the absolute abundance of every unique TCRbeta CDR3 rearrangement. Productive Simpson clonality was computed per sample as the square root of Simpson's diversity index over productive rearrangements. TCRdb mirrors the immuneACCESS table, restricted to in-frame sequences. Some clones are absent from its copies; in checked studies, under half trace to an unresolved V gene, and the reason for the others is unknown. V and J calls and clone size are given by that table; D and trimming were obtained from the DNA. The sample includes just over 150,000 clones, with roughly 90% observed a single time. The ten biggest clones cover roughly 4.8% of the sample.

Sequences were obtained from peripheral blood. The V and J segments used are TRBV18 and TRBJ2-2, with no confident D gene call. The clonotype originates from a man aged 25 to 45 with COVID-19, enrolled during active disease. In nucleotides, the sequence is TGTGCCAGCTCACCCTACGAGAGAACCGGGGAGCTGTTTTTT. Translated, it reads CASSPYERTGELFF.